These 20 T cell receptor beta chains originate from one sample sequenced in a study of blood T cell repertoires in COVID-19. TCRdb's table, derived via immunoSEQ multiplex PCR, lists solely in-frame clones and lacks some. The sample yields about 150,000 clones, 88% seen once. Input material: peripheral blood. These receptors all stem from a human donor in a cohort sampled during active COVID-19.

J is TRBJ2-4 and V is TRBV7-9; 11 bases are a match to TRBD1. CDR1 is SEHNR and CDR2 is FQNEAQ in the germline V gene (reference sequence). The CDR3 spans 15 residues. The trim removed 4 bases at V and 8 bases at J, leaving 7 bases unmatched. CDR3 amino acids: CASSWGQGEGDIQYF. The CDR3 coding sequence is TGTGCCAGCAGCTGGGGACAGGGGGAAGGAGACATTCAGTACTTC. The variable domain in full, with the rest retrieved from reference TRBV7-9 and TRBJ2-4, is DTGVSQNPRHKITKRGQNVTFRCDPISEHNRLYWYRQTLGQGPEFLTYFQNEAQLEKSRLLSDRFSAERPKGSFSTLEIQRTEQGDSAMYLCASSWGQGEGDIQYFGAGTRLSVL.

The chain uses TRBV28 and TRBJ2-3; TRBD2 matches at 9 bases. The CDR3 loop spans 16 amino acids. With 4 bases clipped from V and 4 bases from J, the junction kept 9 bases outside the gene matches. Germline V gene sequence: CDR1 MDHEN, CDR2 SYDVKM. This CDR3 is CASSSPGGGAADTQYF. In nucleotides, the CDR3 is TGTGCCAGCAGTTCCCCCGGCGGGGGGGCGGCAGATACGCAGTATTTT.

The rearrangement joins TRBV18 to TRBJ1-6; D call uncertain. From germline, CDR1 is KGHSH and CDR2 LQKENI. Trimming took 3 bases from V and 5 from J, leaving 8 bases between them. The CDR3 covers 14 residues. CDR3 nucleotides: TGTGCCAGCTCACCTTCTGTTAATAATTCACCCCTCCACTTT. Its translation is CASSPSVNNSPLHF. The whole variable domain, filled in from reference TRBV18 and TRBJ1-6, reads NAGVMQNPRHLVRRRGQEARLRCSPMKGHSHVYWYRQLPEEGLKFMVYLQKENIIDESGMPKERFSAEFPKEGPSILRIQQVVRGDSAAYFCASSPSVNNSPLHFGNGTRLTVT.

This chain connects TRBV6-5 to TRBJ1-1, with D possibly TRBD1 on 5 matching bases. Trimming pared 6 bases from V and 8 bases from J, leaving 13 bases between. The V gene's germline CDR1 is MNHEY and CDR2 SVGAGI. The CDR3 totals 12 residues. The CDR3 DNA follows: TGTGCCAGCAGCCGTGGACAAGTCGAAGCTTTCTTT. This encodes CASSRGQVEAFF.

The chain has TRBV7-2 and TRBJ1-4, with 7 bases aligning to TRBD1. CDR3 length equals 15 residues. The trim removed 5 bases at V and 3 bases at J, leaving 6 bases unmatched. In germline, CDR1 is SGHTA, CDR2 FQGNSA. For the CDR3, the DNA is TGTGCCAGCAGCCTTGACAGGGCCCCTAATGAAAAACTGTTTTTT. This codes for CASSLDRAPNEKLFF.

About this clone itself: The sample contains more than one DNA sequence encoding this CDR3. The V and J genes are TRBV30 and TRBJ1-1; D uncertain. This CDR3 is built from 13 residues. Germline CDR1 GTSNPN, CDR2 SVGIG (reference sequence). Trimming pared 0 bases from V and 0 bases from J, leaving 5 bases between. CDR3 nucleotide sequence: TGTGCCTGGAGTGTAGCCGTGAACACTGAAGCTTTCTTT. As protein: CAWSVAVNTEAFF.

The genes are TRBV13 and TRBJ2-7; tentatively, D is TRBD2 (5 bases). Trimming cost V 5 bases and J 2 bases, with 16 bases left between them. This CDR3 has 15 residues. Germline V gene data show CDR1 as PRHDT and CDR2 as FYEKMQ (reference sequence). The CDR3 region has the DNA TGTGCCAGCAGCCCAGGAGGAGATGGGACCTACGAGCAGTACTTC. Translated, it gives CASSPGGDGTYEQYF.

This chain joins TRBV7-9 and TRBJ2-7; 8 nucleotides align to TRBD1. V lost 5 bases and J lost 5; bases outside the gene matches: 11. In germline, CDR1 is SEHNR, CDR2 FQNEAQ (reference sequence). CDR3 length equals 15 residues. This chain's CDR3 is CASSGGGTGANEQYF. The CDR3 region has the DNA TGTGCCAGCAGCGGAGGAGGGACAGGCGCCAACGAGCAGTACTTC.

CDR3 nucleotides: TGTGCCAGCAGACAGACAGGCCAGGGGACTGAAGCTTTCTTT. This codes for CASRQTGQGTEAFF. The gene calls are TRBV25-1 and TRBJ1-1, with D possibly TRBD1 on 6 matching bases. V was cut by 6 bases and J by 5 bases, with 16 bases left in between. Looked up from germline, CDR1 is MGHDK and CDR2 is SYGVNS. The CDR3 has 14 amino acids.

The gene calls are TRBV4-3 and TRBJ2-7, with a weak D call TRBD2 (6 bases). The CDR3 has 14 residues. Germline CDR1 reads LGHNA; CDR2 reads YSLEER. Trimming removed 3 bases at V and 6 bases at J, with 15 bases between. The CDR3 region is CASSQDYLGREQYF. The CDR3 DNA sequence: TGCGCCAGCAGCCAGGACTATCTCGGGCGCGAGCAGTACTTC.

V and J are TRBV7-3 and TRBJ1-1, with a tentative D call TRBD1 (5 bases). The CDR3 totals 13 residues. Between the trimmed V and J ends, which lost 2 bases and 6 bases, there was a span of 10 bases. Germline CDR1 reads SGHTA; CDR2 reads FQGTGA. The CDR3: CASSLVQGSEAFF. Here the CDR3 DNA reads TGTGCCAGCAGCTTAGTGCAGGGCTCTGAAGCTTTCTTT.

This clone is a singleton in its sample. The rearrangement joins TRBV7-8 to TRBJ2-6; a weak D match, TRBD1 (6 bases). Trimming took 5 bases from V and 0 from J, leaving 14 bases between them. Germline V gene lookup returns CDR1 SGHVS and CDR2 FQNEAQ. The CDR3 loop spans 17 amino acids. In DNA, the CDR3 is TGTGCCAGCAGCCTAAGACAGGACAGCTCTGGGGCCAACGTCCTGACTTTC. This encodes CASSLRQDSSGANVLTF.

The table lists this clone with a count of one. This rearrangement joins TRBV11-2 to TRBJ2-7; D perhaps matches TRBD1 (6 bases). The CDR3 length is 15 residues. Germline-derived CDR1 and CDR2 are SGHAT and FQNNGV. Trimming pared 3 bases from V and 5 bases from J, leaving 17 bases between. In DNA, the CDR3 is TGTGCCAGCAGCTTGGGACAAGGGCTAGTCCACGAGCAGTACTTC. Amino acid sequence: CASSLGQGLVHEQYF.

The rearrangement uses TRBV6-6 and TRBJ2-7, with D unclear. V was pared by 6 bases and J by 0 bases, with 3 bases between. This CDR3 spans 11 amino acids. The germline CDR1 and CDR2 sequences are MNHNY and SVGAGI (reference sequence). CDR3 residues: CASRSSYEQYF. CDR3 nucleotides: TGTGCCAGCAGGAGCTCCTACGAGCAGTACTTC.

V and J are TRBV29-1 and TRBJ1-1; D is uncertain. Germline V CDR1 and CDR2: SQVTM, ANQGSEA. The CDR3 length is 11 residues. V lost 6 bases and J lost 4, with 9 bases in between. CDR3: CSVLLVTEAFF. CDR3 nucleotides: TGCAGCGTATTACTAGTCACTGAAGCTTTCTTT.

The chain combines TRBV7-9 with TRBJ1-1; D not resolved. Germline CDR1 SEHNR, CDR2 FQNEAQ (reference sequence). V gave up 5 bases and J gave up 0 bases, with 16 bases separating them. The CDR3 spans 16 residues. CDR3 protein: CASSPDVGGMNTEAFF. DNA for the CDR3: TGTGCCAGCAGCCCGGACGTGGGAGGCATGAACACTGAAGCTTTCTTT.

This clone occurred a few times. The J gene is TRBJ1-6, the V gene TRBV30; 8 positions agree with TRBD1. The V gene's germline CDR1 is GTSNPN and CDR2 SVGIG (reference sequence). Losses at the gene ends were 5 bases for V and 10 bases for J; bases not matched to a gene: 4. The CDR3 is 12 amino acids. For the CDR3, the DNA is TGTGCCTGGGACAGGGGTAACTCACCCCTCCACTTT. Its translation is CAWDRGNSPLHF.

This clone appeared a few times. The chain joins TRBV4-1 to TRBJ2-7; weak D call: TRBD1 (6 bases). Germline V gene lookup returns CDR1 MGHRA and CDR2 YSYEKL. This CDR3 comprises 14 residues. V was cut by 6 bases and J by 0 bases, with 12 bases left in between. This chain's CDR3 is CASSFEDSSYEQYF. In DNA form, the CDR3 reads TGCGCCAGCAGTTTCGAGGACAGCTCCTACGAGCAGTACTTC.

The V and J genes are TRBV7-3 and TRBJ2-3; D is ambiguous. The CDR3 has 14 residues. Per germline, CDR1 SGHTA and CDR2 FQGTGA. Trimming removed 1 base at V and 0 bases at J, with 5 bases between. The CDR3 DNA reads TGTGCCAGCAGCTTAAGCGGCAGCACAGATACGCAGTATTTT. Its translation is CASSLSGSTDTQYF.

This rearrangement joins TRBV14 to TRBJ2-2, with D maybe TRBD1 (8 bases). With 2 bases removed from V and 3 bases from J, the gap between germline ends came to 13 bases. This CDR3 contains 16 residues. Germline V lookup: CDR1 SGHDN, CDR2 FVKESK. This CDR3 is CASSQYTGGDTGELFF. The CDR3 coding sequence is TGTGCCAGCAGCCAATATACAGGGGGGGACACCGGGGAGCTGTTTTTT.